The sequence of this T cell receptor (beta chain) was determined in a study of T cells in Graves' hyperthyroidism and ophthalmopathy. Study-level results: For ophthalmopathy, model prediction preceded onset by a median approximately 6 months.

Germline-derived CDR1 and CDR2 are LGHNA and YNFKEQ. CDR3 size: 18 residues. V trimming: 0 bases; J trimming: 1 base; junction bases outside the gene matches: 11. The sample holds many counts of this clonotype. Its antigen is unidentified. Not enrolled were patients with uncontrolled infection, other autoimmune disease, pregnancy or lactation. Fresh peripheral blood, around 9.3 ml, was the source of the PBMCs. TCR beta CDR3 region amplification was performed from RNA transcripts. The HTBI primer set drove a first-round RT-PCR of the TCR CDR3. TCRdb redid the calling of the multiplex PCR reads with MiXCR, one entry per CDR3 protein. The sample lists 330,000 or so distinct CDR3 sequences; roughly 18% were seen once.

Material for sequencing was blood. The clonotype comes from a woman in her thirties or forties with Graves' ophthalmopathy. The chain joins TRBV4-2 to TRBJ2-5; 7 bases line up with TRBD2. In DNA form, the CDR3 reads TGTGCCAGCAGCCAAGAAGGAGGGGCTAGCGGAATCCAAGAGACCCAGTACTTC. It specifies CASSQEGGASGIQETQYF.